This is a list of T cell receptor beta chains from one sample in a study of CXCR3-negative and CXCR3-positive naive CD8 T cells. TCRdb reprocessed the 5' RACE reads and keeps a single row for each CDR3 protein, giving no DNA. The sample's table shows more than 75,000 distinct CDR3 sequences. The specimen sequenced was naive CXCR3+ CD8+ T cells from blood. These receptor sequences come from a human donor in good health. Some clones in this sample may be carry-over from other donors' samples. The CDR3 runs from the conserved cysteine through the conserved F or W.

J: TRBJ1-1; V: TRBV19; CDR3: CASSIPGTEAFF
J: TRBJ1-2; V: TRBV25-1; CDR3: CASSGTGKYNYGYTF
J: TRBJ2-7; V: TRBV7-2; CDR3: CASSLQGTGATYEQYF
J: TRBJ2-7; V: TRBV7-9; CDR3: CASSSRQGNYEQYF
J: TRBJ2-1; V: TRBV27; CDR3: CASSLSGTQNNEQFF
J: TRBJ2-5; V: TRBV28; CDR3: CASRSGEETQYF
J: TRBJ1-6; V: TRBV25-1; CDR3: CASRASVPGSNSPLHF
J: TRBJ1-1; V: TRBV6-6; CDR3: CASSYPLETGKKLNTEAFF
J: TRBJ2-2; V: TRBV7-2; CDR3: CASKDPVYANTGELFF
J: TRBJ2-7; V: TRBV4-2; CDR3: CASSQDPGLFDEQYF
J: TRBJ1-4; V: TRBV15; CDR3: CATKWGEKLFF
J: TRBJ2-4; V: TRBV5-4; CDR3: CASSLARGPLAKNIQYF
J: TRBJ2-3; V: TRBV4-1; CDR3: CASGPNTDTQYF
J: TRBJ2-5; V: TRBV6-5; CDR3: CASTASGAFQETQYF
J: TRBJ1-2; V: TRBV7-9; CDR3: CASSLGQLSNYGYTF
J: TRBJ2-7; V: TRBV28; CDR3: CASSPGGASYEQYF
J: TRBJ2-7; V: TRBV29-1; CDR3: CSVVMESGYEQYF
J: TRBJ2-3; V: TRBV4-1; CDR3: CASSHEPGLGADTQYF
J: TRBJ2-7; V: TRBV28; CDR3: CASSSRLAGVYEQYF
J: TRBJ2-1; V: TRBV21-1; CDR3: CASSKGQTSGSRDEQFF
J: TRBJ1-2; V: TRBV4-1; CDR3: CASSQGVRGLDGYTF
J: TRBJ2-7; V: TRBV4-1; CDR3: CASSQVGSLYEQYF
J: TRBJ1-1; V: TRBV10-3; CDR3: CAISESNRGKGDTEAFF
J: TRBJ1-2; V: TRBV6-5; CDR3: CASSYRLRGARGYTF
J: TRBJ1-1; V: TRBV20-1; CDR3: CSARVGMNTEAFF
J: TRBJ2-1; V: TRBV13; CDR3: CASSSQGNEQFF
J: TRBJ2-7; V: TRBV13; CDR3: CASTPGGWGEQYF
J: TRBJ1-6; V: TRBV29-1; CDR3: CSVEVGQINSPLHF
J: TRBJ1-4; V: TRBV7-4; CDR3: CASSLLLGTGVITGEKLFF
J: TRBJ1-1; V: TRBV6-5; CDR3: CASSYEGEPFF
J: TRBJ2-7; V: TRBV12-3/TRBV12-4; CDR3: CASSLYGDRDSYEQYF
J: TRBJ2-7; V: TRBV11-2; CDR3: CASSLEVGENYEQYF
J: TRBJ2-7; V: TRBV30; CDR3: CAWAPGTGPGKQYF
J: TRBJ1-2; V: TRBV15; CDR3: CATSRDEAASNYGYTF
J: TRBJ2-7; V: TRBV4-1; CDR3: CASSQDPGAPNEQYF
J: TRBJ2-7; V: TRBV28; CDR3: CASSWELAGGTSYEQYF
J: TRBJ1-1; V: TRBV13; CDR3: CASSPSTGGVTEAFF
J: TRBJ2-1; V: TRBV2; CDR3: CASRGDRAGGSYNEQFF
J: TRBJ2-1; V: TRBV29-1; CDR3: CSVEIRGRSPNEQFF
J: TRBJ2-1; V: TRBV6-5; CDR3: CASSKGLLYNEQFF
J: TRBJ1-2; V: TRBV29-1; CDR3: CSVEDRQGGHGYTF
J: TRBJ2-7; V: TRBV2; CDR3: CASSERQGGHYEQYF
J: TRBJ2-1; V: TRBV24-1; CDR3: CATSDWTGYEQFF
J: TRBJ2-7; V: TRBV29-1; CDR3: CSVEGTGETYEQYF
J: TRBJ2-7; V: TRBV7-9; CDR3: CASNPYGEGNTYEQYF